The 23 T cell receptor beta chains given below trace back to one sample, sequenced in a study of spatial heterogeneity in lung cancer. Time point in this sample: sample taken at primary tumor resection. Unsorted samples of tumor, nontumor lung or frozen PBMC had their whole RNA sequenced. TCRdb passed the 5' RACE reads through MiXCR, listing each CDR3 protein once. The sample records about 95,000 distinct CDR3 sequences, under 9% being singletons. Sequenced material: PBMCs, taken at surgery. The source is a male donor with early-stage non-small cell lung cancer.

This clonotype came up many times. The V call is TRBV4-3, the J call TRBJ1-2, with 10 bases identical to TRBD1. The V gene's germline CDR1 is LGHNA and CDR2 YSLEER. J gave up 5 bases and V 1 base, and 4 bases lay outside the gene matches. The CDR3 consists of 15 residues. CDR3 sequence (DNA): TGCGCCAGCAGCCAAGCGACAGGGGGCTGGTATGGCTACACCTTC. Translation: CASSQATGGWYGYTF.

The rearrangement uses TRBV3-2 and TRBJ2-1; the tabulated D call, TRBD1, remains unverified against the DNA. TRBV3-2 is termed a pseudogene. The CDR3 runs to 17 residues. The CDR3 here is CASSQPSRDRAYNEQFF. The DNA of the CDR3 is TGTGCCAGCAGCCAACCCTCCCGGGACAGGGCTTACAATGAGCAGTTCTTC.

This clonotype showed up just a few times. This sequence joins TRBV20-1 and TRBJ2-3; D remains ambiguous. Trimming removed 4 bases at V and 6 bases at J, with 8 bases between. The CDR3 sequence is 11 residues long. Germline loops: CDR1 DFQATT, CDR2 SNEGSKA (reference sequence). CDR3 loop: CSANGPDTQYF. The CDR3 bases are TGCAGTGCTAATGGCCCGGATACGCAGTATTTT.

This clonotype was recorded many times. The V gene is TRBV20-1, the J gene TRBJ1-3, with no clear D. CDR1 and CDR2 from the germline V gene are DFQATT and SNEGSKA (reference sequence). V shed 0 bases and J shed 4 bases, with 10 bases lying between them. The CDR3 sequence is 14 residues long. The CDR3 loop is CSARDSGSGNTIYF. CDR3 in DNA: TGCAGTGCTAGAGATTCCGGGTCAGGAAACACCATATATTTT.

V is TRBV7-2 and J is TRBJ2-1; D remains ambiguous. The CDR3 loop spans 13 amino acids. V lost 5 bases, J lost 0 bases, and 5 bases lay in between. Germline-derived CDR1 and CDR2 are SGHTA and FQGNSA. The CDR3 nucleotides are TGTGCCAGCAGCCCCCCCTCCTACAATGAGCAGTTCTTC. Protein product: CASSPPSYNEQFF.

This clonotype turned up a few times. The chain links TRBV9 to TRBJ2-2; no definite D call. Per the germline V gene, CDR1 is SGDLS and CDR2 is YYNGEE. V was pared by 1 base and J by 2 bases, with 9 bases between. This CDR3 has 15 amino acids. The CDR3 nucleotides are TGTGCCAGCAGCGTACCCTTGGCAAACACCGGGGAGCTGTTTTTT. The encoded protein is CASSVPLANTGELFF.

The chain couples TRBV5-1 to TRBJ2-1; tentative D call: TRBD1 (6 bases). Deletions cut 4 bases from V and 6 bases from J, with 17 bases between. This CDR3 has 15 amino acids. CDR1 and CDR2 from the germline V gene are SGHRS and YFSETQ. DNA for the CDR3: TGCGCCAGCAGCCCAGGACAGTCCCAGGGCAATGAGCAGTTCTTC. This encodes CASSPGQSQGNEQFF.

The chain employs TRBV7-2 and TRBJ1-5; D not certain. With 5 bases removed from V and 1 base from J, the gap between germline ends came to 15 bases. Germline assignment: CDR1 SGHTA and CDR2 FQGNSA. This CDR3 comprises 16 residues. The CDR3 loop is CASSPALMGSNQPQHF. Written as DNA, the CDR3 is TGTGCCAGCAGCCCCGCCCTTATGGGCAGCAATCAGCCCCAGCATTTT.

This chain uses TRBV7-2 with TRBJ2-7; tentatively, D is TRBD2 (7 bases). Trimming left V 2 bases short and J 5 bases short, with 16 bases between. Germline CDR1 reads SGHTA; CDR2 reads FQGNSA. The CDR3 is 15 residues long. The chain's CDR3 is CASSLRMAGANEQYF. CDR3 nucleotides: TGTGCCAGCAGCTTAAGGATGGCGGGGGCCAACGAGCAGTACTTC.

This clonotype occurred many times. The chain links TRBV20-1 to TRBJ2-3; D might be TRBD1 (6 bases). The CDR3 extends over 16 amino acids. V was trimmed by 0 bases and J by 2 bases, leaving 15 bases between them. The germline gives CDR1 DFQATT, CDR2 SNEGSKA (reference sequence). The CDR3 loop reads CSARDPGHRTTDTQYF. In DNA, the CDR3 is TGCAGTGCTAGAGATCCGGGACACAGAACCACAGATACGCAGTATTTT.

The V gene is TRBV5-1, the J gene TRBJ2-1; 8 positions match TRBD2. The germline V gene encodes CDR1 SGHRS and CDR2 YFSETQ. The CDR3 sequence is 16 residues long. The V segment lost 4 bases and the J segment 0 bases; nucleotides outside the gene matches: 6. CDR3 nucleotide sequence: TGCGCCAGCAGCGGATCCGGGACTAGCTCCTACAATGAGCAGTTCTTC. As protein: CASSGSGTSSYNEQFF.

This clonotype was seen only a few times. The chain carries TRBV2 and TRBJ2-2, with D possibly being TRBD2 (6 bases). CDR1 and CDR2 from the germline V gene are SNHLY and FYNNEI. This CDR3 region has 15 residues. V lost 9 bases and J 2 bases, leaving 16 bases between the germline ends. CDR3 residues: CASHLAEYNTGELFF. The CDR3 nucleotides are TGTGCCAGTCACTTAGCGGAATACAACACCGGGGAGCTGTTTTTT.

This chain links TRBV19 with TRBJ1-5; 7 bases match TRBD1. CDR3 length: 17 residues. Germline V lookup: CDR1 LNHDA, CDR2 SQIVND (reference sequence). The ends lost 6 bases at V and 1 base at J; junction bases unmatched: 12. This chain's CDR3 is CASRPTAGTVSNQPQHF. The CDR3 region has the DNA TGTGCCAGTAGGCCAACCGCTGGGACAGTGAGCAATCAGCCCCAGCATTTT. Full variable domain (rest looked up from reference TRBV19 and TRBJ1-5): DGGITQSPKYLFRKEGQNVTLSCEQNLNHDAMYWYRQDPGQGLRLIYYSQIVNDFQKGDIAEGYSVSREKKESFPLTVTSAQKNPTAFYLCASRPTAGTVSNQPQHFGDGTRLSIL.

This clonotype has at least ten counts. V usage is TRBV6-2 or TRBV6-3 and J usage is TRBJ1-2; D gene uncertain. Trimming shortened V by 6 bases and J by 4 bases, and 12 bases separated the two germline ends. Germline V CDR1 and CDR2: MNHEY, SVGEGT. There are 13 residues in the CDR3. The CDR3 loop is CASSPTRIYGYTF. For the CDR3, the DNA is TGTGCCAGCAGCCCAACACGTATCTATGGCTACACCTTC.

This clonotype was observed a few times. This chain links TRBV10-3 with TRBJ2-5; D remains unclear. The CDR3 has 13 amino acids. CDR1 and CDR2 from the germline V gene are ENHRY and SYGVKD. V lost 6 bases to trimming and J lost 2 bases, with 10 bases between them. The CDR3 spells CAISRTKQETQYF. CDR3 coding DNA: TGTGCCATCAGCAGAACCAAACAAGAGACCCAGTACTTC.

A few counts support this clonotype. The chain couples TRBV5-1 to TRBJ2-7; 11 bases agree with TRBD2. CDR3 size: 15 residues. V trimming: 2 bases; J trimming: 0 bases; junction bases outside the gene matches: 1. Germline assignment: CDR1 SGHRS and CDR2 YFSETQ. In nucleotides, the CDR3 is TGCGCCAGCAGCTTCGGGACTAGCGGCTCCTACGAGCAGTACTTC. Amino acids: CASSFGTSGSYEQYF.

Regarding this clonotype: Possible read error: a much larger clone is one base away. The V and J genes are TRBV7-2 and TRBJ2-1; TRBD2 is a possible D gene (5 bases). CDR3 length: 12 amino acids. CDR1 is SGHTA and CDR2 is FQGNSA in the germline V gene. V lost 5 bases and J lost 10, with 12 bases in between. The CDR3 here is CASSLPGGEQFF. CDR3 coding DNA: TGTGCCAGCAGCCTCCCTGGCGGGGAGCAGTTCTTC.

This clonotype was observed a few times. The chain uses TRBV5-1 and TRBJ2-5, with TRBD1 identical over 7 bases. The V gene's germline CDR1 is SGHRS and CDR2 YFSETQ. The CDR3 sequence is 15 residues long. The V segment lost 4 bases and the J segment 0 bases; nucleotides outside the gene matches: 6. The CDR3 is CASSQGTANQETQYF. DNA for the CDR3: TGCGCCAGCAGCCAAGGGACAGCAAACCAAGAGACCCAGTACTTC. The full variable domain, its missing parts supplied by reference TRBV5-1 and TRBJ2-5, is KAGVTQTPRYLIKTRGQQVTLSCSPISGHRSVSWYQQTPGQGLQFLFEYFSETQRNKGNFPGRFSGRQFSNSRSEMNVSTLELGDSALYLCASSQGTANQETQYFGPGTRLLVL.

The chain links TRBV5-1 to TRBJ2-3, with unresolved D. Trimming left V 4 bases short and J 0 bases short, with 6 bases between. Per the germline V gene, CDR1 is SGHRS and CDR2 is YFSETQ. CDR3 length: 13 amino acids. The CDR3 DNA reads as TGCGCCAGCAGCGCGGATAGCACAGATACGCAGTATTTT. This gives the protein CASSADSTDTQYF. Complete variable domain (other parts from reference TRBV5-1 and TRBJ2-3): KAGVTQTPRYLIKTRGQQVTLSCSPISGHRSVSWYQQTPGQGLQFLFEYFSETQRNKGNFPGRFSGRQFSNSRSEMNVSTLELGDSALYLCASSADSTDTQYFGPGTRLTVL.

The table lists this clonotype with a few counts. The CDR3 bases are TGTGCCAGCAGCTCGGGACCTGGCACAGATACGCAGTATTTT. Translating it yields CASSSGPGTDTQYF. This chain links TRBV7-3 with TRBJ2-3; D could derive from TRBD1 or TRBD2 (5 bases each). The CDR3 totals 14 residues. Trimming cost V 4 bases and J 1 base, with 9 bases left between them. Germline V gene lookup returns CDR1 SGHTA and CDR2 FQGTGA.

This clonotype was picked up many times. The CDR3 protein is CASSSSRLAGSYEQYF. Here the CDR3 DNA reads TGTGCCAGTAGTAGTTCGAGACTAGCGGGATCCTACGAGCAGTACTTC. The chain combines TRBV19 with TRBJ2-7; 11 bases align to TRBD2. The CDR3 length is 16 residues. V shed 4 bases and J 1 base; nucleotides not matched to a gene: 6. Per germline, CDR1 LNHDA and CDR2 SQIVND (reference sequence).

This clonotype was observed a few times. The chain couples TRBV20-1 to TRBJ2-1; a weak D match, TRBD1 (6 bases). The CDR3 contains 15 residues. Germline values: CDR1 DFQATT, CDR2 SNEGSKA (reference sequence). The V end lost 5 bases, the J end lost 5 bases, and 19 bases lay between the germline ends. The CDR3 region has the DNA TGCAGTGCTCTCACAGGGCTAGGTAGGGACAATGAGCAGTTCTTC. Protein: CSALTGLGRDNEQFF.

This clonotype was picked up a small number of times. J is TRBJ2-2 and V is TRBV7-9, with D unclear. The germline V gene encodes CDR1 SEHNR and CDR2 FQNEAQ (reference sequence). V was clipped by 4 bases and J by 4 bases, with 7 bases between them. There are 13 residues in the CDR3. CDR3 sequence (DNA): TGTGCCAGCAGCTCGAGGATCACCGGGGAGCTGTTTTTT. Residues: CASSSRITGELFF.